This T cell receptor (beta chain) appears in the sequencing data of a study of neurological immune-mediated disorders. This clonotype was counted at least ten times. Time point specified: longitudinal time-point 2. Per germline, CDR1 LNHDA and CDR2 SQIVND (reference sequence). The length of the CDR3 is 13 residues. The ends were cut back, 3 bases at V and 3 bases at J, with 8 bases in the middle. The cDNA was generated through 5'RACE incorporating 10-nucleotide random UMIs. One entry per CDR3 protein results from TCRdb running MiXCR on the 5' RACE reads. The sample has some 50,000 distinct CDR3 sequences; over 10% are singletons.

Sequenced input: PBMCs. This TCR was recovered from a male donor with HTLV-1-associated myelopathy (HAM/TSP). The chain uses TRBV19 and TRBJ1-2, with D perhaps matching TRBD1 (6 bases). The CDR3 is CASSISGDYGYTF. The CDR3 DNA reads TGTGCCAGTAGTATTTCAGGGGACTATGGCTACACCTTC.